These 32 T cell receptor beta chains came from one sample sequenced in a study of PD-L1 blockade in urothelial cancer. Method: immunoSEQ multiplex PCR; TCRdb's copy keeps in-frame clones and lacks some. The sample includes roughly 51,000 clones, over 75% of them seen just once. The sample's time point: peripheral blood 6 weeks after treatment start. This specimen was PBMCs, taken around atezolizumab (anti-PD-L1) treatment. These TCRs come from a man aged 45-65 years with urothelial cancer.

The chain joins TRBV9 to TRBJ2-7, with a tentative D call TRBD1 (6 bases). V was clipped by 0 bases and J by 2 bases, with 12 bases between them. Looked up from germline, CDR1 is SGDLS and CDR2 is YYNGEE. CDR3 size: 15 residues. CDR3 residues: CASSVGPQGAYEQYF. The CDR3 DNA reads TGTGCCAGCAGCGTAGGACCACAGGGTGCCTACGAGCAGTACTTC.

The CDR3 region is CASSSLGGSTEAFF. The DNA for the CDR3 is TGTGCCAGCAGCTCACTAGGGGGCAGCACTGAAGCTTTCTTT. The rearrangement links TRBV7-2 to TRBJ1-1, with 7 bases fitting TRBD1. This CDR3 region has 14 residues. The trim removed 4 bases at V and 4 bases at J, leaving 6 bases unmatched. Germline CDR1 and CDR2: SGHTA and FQGNSA.

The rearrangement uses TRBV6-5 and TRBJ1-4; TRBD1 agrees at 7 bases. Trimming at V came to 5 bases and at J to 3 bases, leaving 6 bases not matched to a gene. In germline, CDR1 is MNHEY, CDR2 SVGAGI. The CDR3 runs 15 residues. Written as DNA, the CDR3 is TGTGCCAGCAGTCGCGGACAGGTCCCTAATGAAAAACTGTTTTTT. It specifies CASSRGQVPNEKLFF.

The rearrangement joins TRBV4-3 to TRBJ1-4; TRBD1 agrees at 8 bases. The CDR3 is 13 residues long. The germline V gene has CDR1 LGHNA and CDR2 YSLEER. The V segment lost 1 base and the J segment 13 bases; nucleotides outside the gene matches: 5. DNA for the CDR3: TGCGCCAGCAGCCAAGGGACAGGGCAGAGACTGTTTTTT. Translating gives CASSQGTGQRLFF.

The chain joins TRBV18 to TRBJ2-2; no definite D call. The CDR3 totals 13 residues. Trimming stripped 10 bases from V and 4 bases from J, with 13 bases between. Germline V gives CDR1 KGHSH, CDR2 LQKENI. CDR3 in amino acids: CANSRGGTGELFF. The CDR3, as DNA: TGTGCCAACTCTCGTGGCGGCACCGGGGAGCTGTTTTTT.

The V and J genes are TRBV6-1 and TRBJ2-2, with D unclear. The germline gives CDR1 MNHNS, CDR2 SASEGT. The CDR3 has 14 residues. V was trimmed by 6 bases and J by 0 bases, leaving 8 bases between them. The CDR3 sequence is CASRRQTNTGELFF. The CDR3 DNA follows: TGTGCCAGCAGGCGGCAGACGAACACCGGGGAGCTGTTTTTT.

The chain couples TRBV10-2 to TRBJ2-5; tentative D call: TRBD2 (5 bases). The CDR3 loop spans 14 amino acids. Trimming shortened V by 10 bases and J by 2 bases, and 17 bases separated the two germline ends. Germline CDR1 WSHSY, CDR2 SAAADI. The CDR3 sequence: CATGAGAFQETQYF. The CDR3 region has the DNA TGCGCCACCGGCGCGGGTGCTTTTCAAGAGACCCAGTACTTC.

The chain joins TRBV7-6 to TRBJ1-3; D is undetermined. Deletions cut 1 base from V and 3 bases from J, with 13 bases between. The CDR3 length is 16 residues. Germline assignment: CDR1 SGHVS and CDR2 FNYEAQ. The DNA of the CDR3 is TGTGCCAGCAGCTTAGAATGGCGGGGAGGTGGAAACACCATATATTTT. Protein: CASSLEWRGGGNTIYF.

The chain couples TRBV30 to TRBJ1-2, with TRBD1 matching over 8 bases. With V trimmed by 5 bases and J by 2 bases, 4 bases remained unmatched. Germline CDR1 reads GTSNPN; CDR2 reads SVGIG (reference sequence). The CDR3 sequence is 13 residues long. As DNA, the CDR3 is TGTGCCTGGGGACAGGGACTAAACTATGGCTACACCTTC. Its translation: CAWGQGLNYGYTF.

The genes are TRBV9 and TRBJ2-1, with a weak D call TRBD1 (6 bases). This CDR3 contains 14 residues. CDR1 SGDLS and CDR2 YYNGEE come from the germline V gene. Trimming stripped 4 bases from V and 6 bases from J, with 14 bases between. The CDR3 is CASSRAGAVNEQFF. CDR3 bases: TGTGCCAGCAGCCGAGCAGGGGCGGTCAATGAGCAGTTCTTC. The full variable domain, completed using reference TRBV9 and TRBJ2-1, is DSGVTQTPKHLITATGQRVTLRCSPRSGDLSVYWYQQSLDQGLQFLIQYYNGEERAKGNILERFSAQQFPDLHSELNLSSLELGDSALYFCASSRAGAVNEQFFGPGTRLTVL.

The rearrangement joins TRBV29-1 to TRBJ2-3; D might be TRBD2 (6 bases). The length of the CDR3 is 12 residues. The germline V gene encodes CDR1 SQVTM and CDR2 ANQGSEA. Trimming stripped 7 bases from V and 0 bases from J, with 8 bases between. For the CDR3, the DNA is TGCAGCGCGGGGACTAGCACAGATACGCAGTATTTT. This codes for CSAGTSTDTQYF.

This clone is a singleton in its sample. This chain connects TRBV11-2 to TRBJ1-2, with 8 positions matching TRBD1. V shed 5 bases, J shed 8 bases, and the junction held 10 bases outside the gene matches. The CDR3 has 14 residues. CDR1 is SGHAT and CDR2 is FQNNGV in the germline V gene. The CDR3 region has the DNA TGTGCCAGCAGCCCCGACAGGGGAGAAGGGGGCTACACCTTC. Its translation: CASSPDRGEGGYTF.

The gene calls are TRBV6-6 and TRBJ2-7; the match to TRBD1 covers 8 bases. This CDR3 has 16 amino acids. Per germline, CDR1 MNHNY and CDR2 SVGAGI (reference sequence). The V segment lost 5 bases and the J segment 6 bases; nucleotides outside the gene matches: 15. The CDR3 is CASSQNKGQGQGEQYF. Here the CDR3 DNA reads TGTGCCAGCAGTCAGAACAAAGGACAGGGACAAGGCGAGCAGTACTTC.

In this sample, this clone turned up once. CDR3 coding DNA: TGTGCCAGCAGCTACGACAGTTATGGGGCCAACGTCCTGACTTTC. This gives the protein CASSYDSYGANVLTF. This sequence joins TRBV5-8 and TRBJ2-6; possible D gene TRBD1, 5 bases. The ends were cut back, 3 bases at V and 3 bases at J, with 10 bases in the middle. The CDR3 is made up of 15 amino acids. Germline lookup yields CDR1 SGHTS and CDR2 YDEGEE. The full variable domain, rest sourced from reference TRBV5-8 and TRBJ2-6, is EAGVTQSPTHLIKTRGQQATLRCSPISGHTSVYWYQQALGLGLQFLLWYDEGEERNRGNFPPRFSGRQFPNYSSELNVNALELEDSALYLCASSYDSYGANVLTFGAGSRLTVL.

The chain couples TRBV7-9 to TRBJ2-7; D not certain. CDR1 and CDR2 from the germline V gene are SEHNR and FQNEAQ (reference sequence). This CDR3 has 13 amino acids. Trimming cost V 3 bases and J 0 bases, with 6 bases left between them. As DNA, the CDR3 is TGTGCCAGCAGCTTTCAGTCCTCCTACGAGCAGTACTTC. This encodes CASSFQSSYEQYF.

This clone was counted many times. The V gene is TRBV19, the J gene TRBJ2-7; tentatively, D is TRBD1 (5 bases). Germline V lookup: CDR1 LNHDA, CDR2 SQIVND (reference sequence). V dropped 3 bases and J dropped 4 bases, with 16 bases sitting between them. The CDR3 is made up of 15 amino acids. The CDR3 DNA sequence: TGTGCCAGTAGTATGAACCCAGGGCCGCCTTACGAGCAGTACTTC. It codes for CASSMNPGPPYEQYF.

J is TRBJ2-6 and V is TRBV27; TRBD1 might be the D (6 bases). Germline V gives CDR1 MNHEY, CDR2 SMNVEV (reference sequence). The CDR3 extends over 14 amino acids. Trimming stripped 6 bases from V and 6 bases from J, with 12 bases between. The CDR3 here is CASRLQGAANVLTF. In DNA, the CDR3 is TGTGCCAGCAGGTTACAGGGTGCGGCCAACGTCCTGACTTTC.

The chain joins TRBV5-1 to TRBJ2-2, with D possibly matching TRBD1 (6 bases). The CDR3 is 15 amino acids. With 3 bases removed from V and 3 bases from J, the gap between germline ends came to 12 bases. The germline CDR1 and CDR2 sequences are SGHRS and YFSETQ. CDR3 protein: CASSSGVPDTGELFF. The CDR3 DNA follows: TGCGCCAGCAGCTCAGGGGTTCCGGACACCGGGGAGCTGTTTTTT. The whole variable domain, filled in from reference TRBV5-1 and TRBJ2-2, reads KAGVTQTPRYLIKTRGQQVTLSCSPISGHRSVSWYQQTPGQGLQFLFEYFSETQRNKGNFPGRFSGRQFSNSRSEMNVSTLELGDSALYLCASSSGVPDTGELFFGEGSRLTVL.

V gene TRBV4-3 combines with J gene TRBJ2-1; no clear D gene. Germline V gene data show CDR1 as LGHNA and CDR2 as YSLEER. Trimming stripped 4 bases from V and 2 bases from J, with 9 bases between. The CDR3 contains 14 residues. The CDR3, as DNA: TGCGCCAGCAGCCCCGACTCAGCCTACAATGAGCAGTTCTTC. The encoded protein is CASSPDSAYNEQFF.

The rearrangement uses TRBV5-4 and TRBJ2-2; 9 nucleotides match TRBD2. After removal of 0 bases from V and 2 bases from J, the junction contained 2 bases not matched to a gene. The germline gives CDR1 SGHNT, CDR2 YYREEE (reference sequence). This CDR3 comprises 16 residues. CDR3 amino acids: CASSLGLAVNTGELFF. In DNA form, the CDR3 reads TGTGCCAGCAGCTTGGGACTAGCGGTTAACACCGGGGAGCTGTTTTTT.

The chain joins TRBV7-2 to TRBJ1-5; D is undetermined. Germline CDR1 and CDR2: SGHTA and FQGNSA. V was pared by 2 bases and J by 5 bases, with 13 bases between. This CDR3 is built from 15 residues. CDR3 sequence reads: CASSLSPTGDQPQHF. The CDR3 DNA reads TGTGCCAGCAGCTTATCACCCACCGGGGATCAGCCCCAGCATTTT.

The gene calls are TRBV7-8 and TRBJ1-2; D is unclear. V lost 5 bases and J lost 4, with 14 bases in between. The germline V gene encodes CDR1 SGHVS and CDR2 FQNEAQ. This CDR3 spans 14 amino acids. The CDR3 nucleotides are TGTGCCAGCAGCCACCCCCTCACGAGCTATGGCTACACCTTC. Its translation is CASSHPLTSYGYTF.

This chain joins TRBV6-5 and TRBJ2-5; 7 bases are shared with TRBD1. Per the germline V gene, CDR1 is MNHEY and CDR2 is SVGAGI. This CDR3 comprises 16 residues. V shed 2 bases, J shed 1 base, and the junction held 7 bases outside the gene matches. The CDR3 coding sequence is TGTGCCAGCAGTTACGGGGGCTGGGACAGCCAAGAGACCCAGTACTTC. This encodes CASSYGGWDSQETQYF.

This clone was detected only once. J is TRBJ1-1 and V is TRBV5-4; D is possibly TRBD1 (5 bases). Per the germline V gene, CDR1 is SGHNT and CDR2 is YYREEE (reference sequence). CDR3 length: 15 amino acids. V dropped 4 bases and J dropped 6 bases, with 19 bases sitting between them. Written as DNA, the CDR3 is TGTGCCAGCAGCGCCCCGGGACTCCCCTCTTCTGAAGCTTTCTTT. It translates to CASSAPGLPSSEAFF.

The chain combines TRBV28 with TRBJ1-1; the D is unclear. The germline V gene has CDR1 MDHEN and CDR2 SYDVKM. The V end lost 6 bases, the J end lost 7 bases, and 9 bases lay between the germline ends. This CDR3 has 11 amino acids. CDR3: CASSDMIEAFF. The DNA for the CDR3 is TGTGCCAGCAGCGACATGATTGAAGCTTTCTTT.

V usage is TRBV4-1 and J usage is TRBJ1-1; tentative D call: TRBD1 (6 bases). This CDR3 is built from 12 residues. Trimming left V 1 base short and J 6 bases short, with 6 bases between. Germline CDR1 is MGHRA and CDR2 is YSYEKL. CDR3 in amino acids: CASSQGQAEAFF. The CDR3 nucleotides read TGCGCCAGCAGCCAAGGACAGGCTGAAGCTTTCTTT.

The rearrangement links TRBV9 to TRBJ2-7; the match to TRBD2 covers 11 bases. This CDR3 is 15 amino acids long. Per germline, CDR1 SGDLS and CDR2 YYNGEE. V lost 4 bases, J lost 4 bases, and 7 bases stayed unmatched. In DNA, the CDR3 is TGTGCCAGCAGCAAAACTAGCGGGAGTACGTACGAGCAGTACTTC. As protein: CASSKTSGSTYEQYF.

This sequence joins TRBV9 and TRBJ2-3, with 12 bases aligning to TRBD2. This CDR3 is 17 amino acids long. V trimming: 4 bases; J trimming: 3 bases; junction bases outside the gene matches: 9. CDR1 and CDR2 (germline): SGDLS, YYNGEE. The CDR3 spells CASSLASGGASTDTQYF. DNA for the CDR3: TGTGCCAGCAGCTTGGCTAGCGGGGGGGCCTCGACAGATACGCAGTATTTT.

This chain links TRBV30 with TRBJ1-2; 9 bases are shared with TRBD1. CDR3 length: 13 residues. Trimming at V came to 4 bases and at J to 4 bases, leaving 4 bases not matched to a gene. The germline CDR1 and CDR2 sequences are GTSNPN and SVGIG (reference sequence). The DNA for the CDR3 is TGTGCCTGGACCCCGGACAGGGGCTATGGCTACACCTTC. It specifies CAWTPDRGYGYTF.

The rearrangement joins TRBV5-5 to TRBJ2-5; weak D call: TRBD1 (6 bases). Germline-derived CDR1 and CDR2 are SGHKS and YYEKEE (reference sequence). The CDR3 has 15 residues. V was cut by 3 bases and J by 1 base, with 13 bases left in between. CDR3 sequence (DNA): TGTGCCAGCAGCTCTCCGGGACAACTCCAAGAGACCCAGTACTTC. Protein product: CASSSPGQLQETQYF.

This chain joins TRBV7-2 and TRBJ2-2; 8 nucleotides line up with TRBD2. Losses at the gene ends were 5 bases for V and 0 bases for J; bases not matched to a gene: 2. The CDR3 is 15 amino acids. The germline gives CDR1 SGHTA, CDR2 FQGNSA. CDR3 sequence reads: CASSAGLANTGELFF. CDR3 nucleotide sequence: TGTGCCAGCAGCGCGGGACTAGCGAACACCGGGGAGCTGTTTTTT.

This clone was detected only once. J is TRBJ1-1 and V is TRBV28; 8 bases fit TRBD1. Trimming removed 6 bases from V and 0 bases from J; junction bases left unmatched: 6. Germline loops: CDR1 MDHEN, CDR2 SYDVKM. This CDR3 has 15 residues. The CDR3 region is CASRPDRGLNTEAFF. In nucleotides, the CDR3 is TGTGCCAGCAGGCCCGACAGGGGATTGAACACTGAAGCTTTCTTT.